The following is a T cell receptor beta chain sequence with its context. Authors' processing steps: Amplification from reference gene primers served as the basis for estimated nucleated cell counts. Clones were read by immunoSEQ multiplex PCR, and TCRdb kept only the in-frame ones, dropping some. V and J calls and clone size are given by that table; D and trimming were obtained from the DNA. Here the sample spans 65,000 to 90,000 clones, 86% being singletons. The CDR3 sequence is 15 residues long. Losses at the gene ends were 0 bases for V and 3 bases for J; bases not matched to a gene: 3. CDR1 SGDLS and CDR2 YYNGEE come from the germline V gene. The data are from a study of blood T cell repertoires in COVID-19. Study-level background: The study drew acute and convalescent COVID-19 samples from the United States, Italy and Spain. PBMCs, B-cell-depleted T cells, or T cells provided the cDNA or gDNA that made up the material.

This TCR came from a man aged 50 to 59 with active COVID-19. Sequencing was done on a sample of peripheral blood. The gene calls are TRBV9 and TRBJ2-1; 7 nucleotides match TRBD2. Here the CDR3 DNA reads TGTGCCAGCAGCGTAGTAGCGGGTGTCTACAATGAGCAGTTCTTC. As protein: CASSVVAGVYNEQFF. The full variable domain, rest sourced from reference TRBV9 and TRBJ2-1, is DSGVTQTPKHLITATGQRVTLRCSPRSGDLSVYWYQQSLDQGLQFLIQYYNGEERAKGNILERFSAQQFPDLHSELNLSSLELGDSALYFCASSVVAGVYNEQFFGPGTRLTVL.